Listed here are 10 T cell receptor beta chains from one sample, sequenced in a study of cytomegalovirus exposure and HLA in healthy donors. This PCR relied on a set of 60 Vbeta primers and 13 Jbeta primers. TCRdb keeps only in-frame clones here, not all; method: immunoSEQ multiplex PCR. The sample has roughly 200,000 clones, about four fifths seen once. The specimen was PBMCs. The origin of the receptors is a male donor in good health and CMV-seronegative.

CDR3 nucleotides: TGTGCCTGGAGGGGGGGTGGAGGCTCCTATAATTCACCCCTCCACTTT. It is translated as CAWRGGGGSYNSPLHF. V is TRBV30 and J is TRBJ1-6, with a possible D match to TRBD1 (5 bases). The V end lost 3 bases, the J end lost 0 bases, and 12 bases lay between the germline ends. This CDR3 comprises 16 residues. Germline V gene data show CDR1 as GTSNPN and CDR2 as SVGIG (reference sequence).

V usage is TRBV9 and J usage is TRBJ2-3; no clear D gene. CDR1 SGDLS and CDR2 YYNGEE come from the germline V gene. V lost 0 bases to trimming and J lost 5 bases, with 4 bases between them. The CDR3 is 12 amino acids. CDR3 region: CASSVERDTQYF. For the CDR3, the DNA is TGTGCCAGCAGCGTAGAGAGAGATACGCAGTATTTT.

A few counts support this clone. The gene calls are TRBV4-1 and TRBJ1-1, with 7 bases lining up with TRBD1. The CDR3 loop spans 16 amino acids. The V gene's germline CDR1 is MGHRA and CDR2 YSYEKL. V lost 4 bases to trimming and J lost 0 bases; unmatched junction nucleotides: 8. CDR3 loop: CASSPKGGAVNTEAFF. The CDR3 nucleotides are TGCGCCAGCAGCCCGAAAGGGGGCGCCGTGAACACTGAAGCTTTCTTT.

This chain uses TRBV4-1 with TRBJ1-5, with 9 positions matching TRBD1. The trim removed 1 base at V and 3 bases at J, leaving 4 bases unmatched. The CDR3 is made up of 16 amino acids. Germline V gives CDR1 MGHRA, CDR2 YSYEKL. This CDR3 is CASSQGQGGSNQPQHF. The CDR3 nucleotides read TGCGCCAGCAGCCAAGGACAGGGGGGATCCAATCAGCCCCAGCATTTT.

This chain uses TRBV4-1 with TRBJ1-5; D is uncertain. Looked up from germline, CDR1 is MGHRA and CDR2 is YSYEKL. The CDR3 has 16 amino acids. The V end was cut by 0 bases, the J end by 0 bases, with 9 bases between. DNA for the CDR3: TGCGCCAGCAGCCAAGACTTAACCTATAGCAATCAGCCCCAGCATTTT. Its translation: CASSQDLTYSNQPQHF.

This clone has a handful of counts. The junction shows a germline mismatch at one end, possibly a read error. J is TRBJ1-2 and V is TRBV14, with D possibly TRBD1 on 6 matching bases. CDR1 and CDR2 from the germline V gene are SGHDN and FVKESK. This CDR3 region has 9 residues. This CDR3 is CASSHRGRF. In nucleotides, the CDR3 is TGTGCCAGCAGCCACAGGGGCCGTTTC.

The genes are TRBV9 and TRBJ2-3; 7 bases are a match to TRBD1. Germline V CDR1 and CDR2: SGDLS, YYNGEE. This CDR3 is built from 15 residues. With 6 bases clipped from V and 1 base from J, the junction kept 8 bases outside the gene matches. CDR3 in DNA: TGTGCCAGCACCCGAAGTACAGGGGGCACAGATACGCAGTATTTT. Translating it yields CASTRSTGGTDTQYF.

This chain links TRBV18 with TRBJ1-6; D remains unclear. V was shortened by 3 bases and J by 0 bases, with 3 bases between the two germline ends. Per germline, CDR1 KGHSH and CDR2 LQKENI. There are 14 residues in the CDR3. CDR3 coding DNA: TGTGCCAGCTCACCGAGCTCCTATAATTCACCCCTCCACTTT. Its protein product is CASSPSSYNSPLHF. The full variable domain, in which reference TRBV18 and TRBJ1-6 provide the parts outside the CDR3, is NAGVMQNPRHLVRRRGQEARLRCSPMKGHSHVYWYRQLPEEGLKFMVYLQKENIIDESGMPKERFSAEFPKEGPSILRIQQVVRGDSAAYFCASSPSSYNSPLHFGNGTRLTVT.

DNA of the CDR3: TGTGCCAGCAGCGCGGACAGGGGGAGAGGTGGCTACACCTTC. Its protein is CASSADRGRGGYTF. The genes are TRBV9 and TRBJ1-2, with 10 bases that match TRBD1. This CDR3 is 14 amino acids long. Germline CDR1 is SGDLS and CDR2 is YYNGEE. V shed 3 bases, J shed 7 bases, and the junction held 6 bases outside the gene matches.

CDR3 DNA: TGTGCCAGCTCCGCCCGACTAGTGAAAGCCAATGAGCAGTTCTTC. Its translation is CASSARLVKANEQFF. This chain uses TRBV6-4 with TRBJ2-1, with a possible D match to TRBD2 (6 bases). Germline V gene data show CDR1 as MRHNA and CDR2 as SNTAGT. Trimming left V 8 bases short and J 6 bases short, with 20 bases between. The CDR3 runs 15 residues.